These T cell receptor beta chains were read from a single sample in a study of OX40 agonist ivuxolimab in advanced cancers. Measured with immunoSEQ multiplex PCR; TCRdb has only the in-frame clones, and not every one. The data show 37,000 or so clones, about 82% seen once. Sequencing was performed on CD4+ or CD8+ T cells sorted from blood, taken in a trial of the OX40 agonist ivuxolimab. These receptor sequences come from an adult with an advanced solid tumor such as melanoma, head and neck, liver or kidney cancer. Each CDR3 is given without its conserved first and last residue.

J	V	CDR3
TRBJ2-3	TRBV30	AWSGEGAGGTDTQY
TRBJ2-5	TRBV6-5	ASSSDRGETQY
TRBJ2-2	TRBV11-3	ASRPGQGAGELF
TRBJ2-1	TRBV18	ASSPPEALPYNEQF
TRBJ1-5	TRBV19	ASSAGQEWSNQPQH
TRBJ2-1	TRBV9	ASSVFFSAGYNEQF
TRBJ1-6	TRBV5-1	ASSLEGRESSPLH
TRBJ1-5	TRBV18	ASSPETGNNQPQH
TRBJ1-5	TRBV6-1	ASSERLSGAQPQH
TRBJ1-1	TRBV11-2	ASSPQGARTEAF
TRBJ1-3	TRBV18	ASSPPVEVGNTIY
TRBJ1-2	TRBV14	ASSQGAGMLYGYT
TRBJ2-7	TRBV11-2	ASSLDRVPEQY
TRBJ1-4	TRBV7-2	ASSPAGGSEKLF
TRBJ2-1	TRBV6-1	ASSQYNEQF
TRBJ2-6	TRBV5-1	ASSWGDRVPNVLT
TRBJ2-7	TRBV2	ASKDGRDIYEQY
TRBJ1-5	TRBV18	ASSPTGTPDSNQPQH
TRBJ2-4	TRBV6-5	ASRSLAGEENIQY
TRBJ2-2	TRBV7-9	ASSLPGSGSSVGELF
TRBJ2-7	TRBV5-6	ASSPDVKSYEQY
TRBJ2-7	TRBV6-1	ASRPRSTYEQY
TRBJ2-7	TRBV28	ASSISGTSLYEQY
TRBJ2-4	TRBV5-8	ATEGIAKNIQY
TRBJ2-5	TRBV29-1	SVEDSGGPLKETQY
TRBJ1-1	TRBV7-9	ASSPTDSMNTEAF
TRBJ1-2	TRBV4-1	ASSQERAGGNYGYT
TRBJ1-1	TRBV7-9	ASSEQDRGPKEAF
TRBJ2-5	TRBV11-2	ASSPQETQY
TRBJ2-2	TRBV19	ASSDSLTGELF
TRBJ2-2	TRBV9	ASSVAGLGELF
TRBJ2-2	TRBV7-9	ASSFTGGDTGELF
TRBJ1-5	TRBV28	ASSSVDRGPSQPQH
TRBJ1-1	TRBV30	AWSRAQAEAF
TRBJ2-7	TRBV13	ASSEPGTGDHEQY
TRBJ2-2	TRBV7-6	ASSRGAGEIVGELF
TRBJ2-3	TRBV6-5	ASSYSGESTDTQY
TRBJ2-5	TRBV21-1	ASSPGGVQETQY
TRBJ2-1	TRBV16	ASSQLGQGPYNEQF
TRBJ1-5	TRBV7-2	ANSLTDIQPQH
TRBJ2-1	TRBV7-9	ASSFRLAGYNEQF
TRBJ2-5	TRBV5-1	ASSQNRAGGLETQY
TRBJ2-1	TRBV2	ASSLDRGAYNEQF
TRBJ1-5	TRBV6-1	ASSEGQGGQPQH
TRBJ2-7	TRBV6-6	ASSYGAGAAYEQY
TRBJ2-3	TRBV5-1	ASSLVPTHSGGGTDTQY
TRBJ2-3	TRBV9	ASRGQEGAFGDTQY
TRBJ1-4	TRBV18	ASSPPGTGEKLF
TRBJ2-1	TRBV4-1	ASSQAGPRAGGFNEQF
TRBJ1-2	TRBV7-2	ASSIGGQGNYGYT
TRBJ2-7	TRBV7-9	ASSRTASYEQY